The entry that follows covers one T cell receptor (beta chain) sequence. The antigen it binds to is not known. No qualities accompany the bases; no much larger clone lies one base away. The library was made by the immunoSEQ multiplex PCR assay. DNA from the CD4+ T cells that had been cultured and isolated underwent TCR beta CDR3 sequencing. On the study's bioinformatics: Non-productive TCR sequences were removed and reads were trimmed to the CDR3 region, keeping CDR3s of at least 7 amino acids. The MANAFEST web app was used to pick out antigen-specific clonotypes by comparing their expansion in peptide wells with that in reference cultures. For clones to be considered positive, expansion at FDR<0.05 versus reference and all other wells, an odds ratio above 5, and a frequency above 0.1% in two replicate wells were required. Clonotypes significantly expanded in SARS-CoV-2 spike wells and in at least one common cold coronavirus spike condition were defined as cross-reactive. Levenshtein distance calculated with the stringdist R package was used to assess CDR3 similarity, and unrooted trees were constructed with ape in R 3.6.1. TCRdb stores this immuneACCESS table with in-frame sequences only. Part of the clones is absent; in the studies checked, under half of the shortfall reflects unresolved V genes, and no reason is known for the rest. Clone size and the V and J calls come from that table; the DNA yielded D and trimming. A total of about 65,000 clones appear in this sample, less than 85% of them only once. The ten largest clones represent around 2.7% of the sample.

In the ViraFEST assay, PBMC were stimulated with viral peptide pools, and antigen-specific CD4+ T cell clonotypes were then identified by expansion using TCR sequencing. After less than eleven days of culture, CD4+ T cells were isolated with the EasySep CD4+ T cell isolation kit. None of the healthy vaccine recipients had a prior SARS-CoV-2 infection, which was confirmed by nucleocapsid antibody tests that came back negative both before and after vaccination. Each well held 1.5 million to 2 million PBMC cultured in IMDM containing around 5% human AB serum, roughly 9.9 IU/ml IL-2 and gentamicin, along with roughly 10 ug/ml peptides. Half of the culture medium was replaced with fresh IL-2-containing medium on days 3 and 7. Unless noted otherwise, every peptide stimulation condition was grown in triplicate wells. Using Ficoll-Paque Plus gradient centrifugation, PBMC were separated from whole blood and then either used fresh or cryopreserved at -140C. The overlapping peptide pools covered the spike proteins of SARS-CoV-2 as well as those of the common cold coronaviruses HCoV-NL63, HCoV-OC43 and HCoV-229E. The QIAamp micro DNA kit was used to extract genomic DNA from the cultured CD4+ T cells.

The data derive from a study of vaccination effects on CD4 cells after COVID-19 (dated by TCRdb to about 2022). Broadly, across the study: Each participant got two doses of an mRNA SARS-CoV-2 vaccine, either BNT162b2 or mRNA-1273. In both COVID-19 convalescent patients and infection-naive vaccine recipients, the study compared SARS-CoV-2 spike-specific CD4+ TCR repertoires from before mRNA vaccination with those from after it. The full study included 10 to 11 COVID-19 convalescent patients and several SARS-CoV-2-naive healthy vaccine recipients. Cultures from other donors in the study were sequenced with the Oncomine TCR Beta short-read assay on an Illumina iSeq 100.

Broader findings and caveats from the paper: Clones induced by infection and clones induced by vaccination both contracted markedly at late timepoints after vaccination, which fits with T cell responses waning over time. The study was limited by a small number of convalescent patients, and early post-infection timepoints were lacking. In healthy vaccine recipients, vaccine-induced clones were almost all SARS-CoV-2 mono-reactive, with only 1 of 255 cross-reactive with common cold coronaviruses.

The TCR comes from a human donor who received a COVID-19 vaccine. The sequencing here drew on CD4+ T cells from PBMCs cultured with HCoV-NL63 spike peptides, taken before COVID-19 vaccination. The cell subset or site tag for this specimen amounts to: HCoV-NL63 spike overlapping peptide pool stimulation.

The DNA sequence is given as TGTGCCAGCAGCTTGCGGGATTTAGCCAAAAACATTCAGTACTTC. Its coded protein is CASSLRDLAKNIQYF. The chain is made from TRBV5-8 and TRBJ2-4; perhaps TRBD2 is the D gene, with 5 bases matching. V was cut back by 1 base and J by 0 bases, leaving a gap of 8 bases between them. From the germline V gene, CDR1 is SGHTS and CDR2 is YDEGEE. Inclusive of the bounding cysteine and phenylalanine, the CDR3 is 15 residues long. Only the CDR3 DNA is retained, 45 bases long and in frame from the first base.